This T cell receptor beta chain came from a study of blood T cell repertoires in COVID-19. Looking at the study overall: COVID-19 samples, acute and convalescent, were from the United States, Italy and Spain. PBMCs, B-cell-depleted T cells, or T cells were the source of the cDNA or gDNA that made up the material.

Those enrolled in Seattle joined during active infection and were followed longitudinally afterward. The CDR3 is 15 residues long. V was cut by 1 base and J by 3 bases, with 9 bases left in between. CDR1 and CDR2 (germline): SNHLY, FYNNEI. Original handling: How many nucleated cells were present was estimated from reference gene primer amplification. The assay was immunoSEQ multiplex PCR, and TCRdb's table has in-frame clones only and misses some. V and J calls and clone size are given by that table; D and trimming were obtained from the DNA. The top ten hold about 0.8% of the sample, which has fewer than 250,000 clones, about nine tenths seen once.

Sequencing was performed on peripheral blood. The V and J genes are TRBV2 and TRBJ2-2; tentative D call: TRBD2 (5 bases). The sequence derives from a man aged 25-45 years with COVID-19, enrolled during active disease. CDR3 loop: CASSEGLADTGELFF. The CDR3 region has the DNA TGTGCCAGCAGTGAAGGGCTAGCCGACACCGGGGAGCTGTTTTTT.